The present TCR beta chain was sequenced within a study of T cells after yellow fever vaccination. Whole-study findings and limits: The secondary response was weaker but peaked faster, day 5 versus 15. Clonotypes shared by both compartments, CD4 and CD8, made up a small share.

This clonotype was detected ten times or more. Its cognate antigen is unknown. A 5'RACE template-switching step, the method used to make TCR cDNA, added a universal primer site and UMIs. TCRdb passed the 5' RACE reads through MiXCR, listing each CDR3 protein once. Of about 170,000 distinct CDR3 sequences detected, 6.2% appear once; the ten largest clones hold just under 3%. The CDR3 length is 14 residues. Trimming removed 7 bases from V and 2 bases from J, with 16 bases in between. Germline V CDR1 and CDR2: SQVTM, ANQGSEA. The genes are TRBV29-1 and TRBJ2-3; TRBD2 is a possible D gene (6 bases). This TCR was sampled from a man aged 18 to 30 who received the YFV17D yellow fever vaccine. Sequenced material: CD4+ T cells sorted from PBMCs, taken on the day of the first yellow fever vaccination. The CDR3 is CSASGTLATDTQYF. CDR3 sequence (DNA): TGCAGCGCCTCCGGGACTCTAGCCACAGATACGCAGTATTTT.